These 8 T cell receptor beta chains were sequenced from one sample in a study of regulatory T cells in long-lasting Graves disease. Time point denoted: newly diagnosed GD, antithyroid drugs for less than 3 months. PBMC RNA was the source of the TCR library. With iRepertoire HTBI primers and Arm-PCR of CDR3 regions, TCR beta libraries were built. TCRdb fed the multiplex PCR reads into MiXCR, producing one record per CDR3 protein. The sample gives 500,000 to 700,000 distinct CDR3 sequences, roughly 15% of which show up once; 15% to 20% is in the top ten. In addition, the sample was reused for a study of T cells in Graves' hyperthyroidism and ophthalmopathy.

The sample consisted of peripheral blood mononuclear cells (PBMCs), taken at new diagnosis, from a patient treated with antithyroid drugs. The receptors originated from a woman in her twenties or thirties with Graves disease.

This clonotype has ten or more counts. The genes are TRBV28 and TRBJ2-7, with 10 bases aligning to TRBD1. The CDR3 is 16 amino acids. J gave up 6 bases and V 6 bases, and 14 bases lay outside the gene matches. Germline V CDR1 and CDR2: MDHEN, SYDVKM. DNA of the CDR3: TGTGCCAGCAGCCTCTTAGGGACAGGGGCGTCTGGCGAGCAGTACTTC. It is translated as CASSLLGTGASGEQYF. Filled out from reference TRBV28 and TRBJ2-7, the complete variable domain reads DVKVTQSSRYLVKRTGEKVFLECVQDMDHENMFWYRQDPGLGLRLIYFSYDVKMKEKGDIPEGYSVSREKKERFSLILESASTNQTSMYLCASSLLGTGASGEQYFGPGTRLTVT.

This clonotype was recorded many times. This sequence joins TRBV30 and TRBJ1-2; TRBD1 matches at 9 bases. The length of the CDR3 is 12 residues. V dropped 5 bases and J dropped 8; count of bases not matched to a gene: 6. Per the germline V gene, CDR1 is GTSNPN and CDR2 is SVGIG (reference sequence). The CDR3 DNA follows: TGTGCCTGGGCGGGACAGGGAAGCGGCTACACCTTC. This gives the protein CAWAGQGSGYTF.

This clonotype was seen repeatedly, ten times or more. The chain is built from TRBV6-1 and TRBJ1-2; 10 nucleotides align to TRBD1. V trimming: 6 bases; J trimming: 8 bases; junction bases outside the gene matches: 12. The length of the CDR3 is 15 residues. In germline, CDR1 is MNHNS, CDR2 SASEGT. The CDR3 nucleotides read TGTGCCAGCAGAGTACCGGGACAGGGGACGGGAGGCTACACCTTC. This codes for CASRVPGQGTGGYTF.

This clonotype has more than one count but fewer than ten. CDR3 DNA: TGTGCCAGCAGCACAGGGACGGGTTATTCACCCCTCCACTTT. Its protein is CASSTGTGYSPLHF. This chain connects TRBV3-1 to TRBJ1-6, with D maybe TRBD1 (6 bases). From germline, CDR1 is LGHDT and CDR2 YNNKEL (reference sequence). The CDR3 runs 14 residues. V lost 5 bases and J lost 8, with 13 bases in between.

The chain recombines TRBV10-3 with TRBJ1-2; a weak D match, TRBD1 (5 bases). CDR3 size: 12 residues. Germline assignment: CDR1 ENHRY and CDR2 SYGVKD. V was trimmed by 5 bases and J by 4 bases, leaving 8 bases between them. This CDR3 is CAISPGFYGYTF. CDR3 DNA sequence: TGTGCCATCAGTCCAGGGTTCTATGGCTACACCTTC.

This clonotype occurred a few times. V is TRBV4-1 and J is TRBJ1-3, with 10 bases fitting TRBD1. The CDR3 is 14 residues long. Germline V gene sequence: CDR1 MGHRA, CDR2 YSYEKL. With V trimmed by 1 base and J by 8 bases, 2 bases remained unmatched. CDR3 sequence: CASSQGQGADTIYF. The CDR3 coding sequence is TGCGCCAGCAGCCAAGGACAGGGGGCAGACACCATATATTTT.

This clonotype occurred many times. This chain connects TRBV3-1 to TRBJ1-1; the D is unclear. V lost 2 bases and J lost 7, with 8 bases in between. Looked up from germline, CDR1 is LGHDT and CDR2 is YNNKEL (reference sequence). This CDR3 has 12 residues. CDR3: CASSQPPGEAFF. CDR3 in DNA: TGTGCCAGCAGCCAACCGCCGGGTGAAGCTTTCTTT.

In nucleotides, the CDR3 is TGCAGTGCCCTCAGTTCCGGACAGGTCTATGGCTACACCTTC. This codes for CSALSSGQVYGYTF. V usage is TRBV20-1 and J usage is TRBJ1-2, with TRBD1 identical over 7 bases. The CDR3 loop spans 14 amino acids. Trimming took 6 bases from V and 4 from J; bases not matched to a gene: 11. Germline assignment: CDR1 DFQATT and CDR2 SNEGSKA (reference sequence).